Reported below is one TCR beta chain. This sample includes further DNA sequences coding for the same CDR3. The CDR3 length is 14 residues. Trimming left V 0 bases short and J 4 bases short, with 10 bases between. Germline CDR1 GTSNPN, CDR2 SVGIG (reference sequence). Original data processing: Amplification of reference gene primers provided the estimated nucleated cell counts. TCRdb's table, derived via immunoSEQ multiplex PCR, lists solely in-frame clones and lacks some. Clone size and the V and J calls come from that table; the DNA yielded D and trimming. The sample holds 60,000 to 85,000 clones, approximately 80% seen once. These data belong to a study of blood T cell repertoires in COVID-19. Overall study: Spain, Italy and the United States supplied samples that represented acute and convalescent COVID-19. Sources were T cells, B-cell-depleted T cells, or PBMCs; the material itself was cDNA or gDNA.

The sequenced sample was peripheral blood. The TCR sequence derives from a woman in her sixties or seventies with acute or convalescent COVID-19. The chain has TRBV30 and TRBJ1-3, with a weak D call TRBD1 (6 bases). CDR3 DNA sequence: TGTGCCTGGAGTGTGGGGGCGGCAGGAAACACCATATATTTT. Encoded protein: CAWSVGAAGNTIYF. The full variable domain, with the rest looked up from reference TRBV30 and TRBJ1-3, is SQTIHQWPATLVQPVGSPLSLECTVEGTSNPNLYWYRQAAGRGLQLLFYSVGIGQISSEVPQNLSASRPQDRQFILSSKKLLLSDSGFYLCAWSVGAAGNTIYFGEGSWLTVV.